This TCR beta chain was sequenced for a study of cytomegalovirus exposure and HLA in healthy donors. Study findings and constraints: The study put 150 or so TCR beta chains on its list as cytomegalovirus-associated. The classifier, whose performance was assessed in both the original and validation cohorts, reportedly diagnosed cytomegalovirus status with high specificity and sensitivity. Confirmation in vitro established that a few CMV-associated chains were specific for CMV antigens.

For this clone: Its antigen is undetermined.

The assay was immunoSEQ multiplex PCR, and TCRdb's table has in-frame clones only and misses some. The data hold about 140,000 clones, with around 87% observed a single time. The donors belonged to the roughly 110-subject validation cohort, separate from the approximately 670-subject first cohort. CDR3 length: 15 residues. J gave up 7 bases and V 3 bases, and 9 bases lay outside the gene matches. Germline loops: CDR1 KGHSH, CDR2 LQKENI. What was sequenced was PBMCs. The clonotype comes from a man aged 18 to 35 in good health and CMV-seropositive. This rearrangement joins TRBV18 to TRBJ2-1; TRBD2 matches 7 bases. CDR3 loop: CASSPVAGASNEQFF. CDR3 nucleotides: TGTGCCAGCTCACCGGTGGCGGGAGCGTCAAATGAGCAGTTCTTC.